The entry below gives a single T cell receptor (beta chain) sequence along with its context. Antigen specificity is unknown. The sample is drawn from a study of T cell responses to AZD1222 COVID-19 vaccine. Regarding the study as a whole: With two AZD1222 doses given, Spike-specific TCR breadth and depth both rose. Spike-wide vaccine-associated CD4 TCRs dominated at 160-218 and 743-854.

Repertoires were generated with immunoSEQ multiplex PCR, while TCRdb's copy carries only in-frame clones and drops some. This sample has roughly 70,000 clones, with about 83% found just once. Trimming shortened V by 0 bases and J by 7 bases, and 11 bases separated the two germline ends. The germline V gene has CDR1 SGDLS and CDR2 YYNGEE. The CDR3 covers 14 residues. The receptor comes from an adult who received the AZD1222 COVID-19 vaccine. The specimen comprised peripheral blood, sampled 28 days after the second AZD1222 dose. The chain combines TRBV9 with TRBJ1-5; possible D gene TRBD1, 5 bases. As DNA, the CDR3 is TGTGCCAGCAGCGTAGGGGGGTGGGACCAGCCCCAGCATTTT. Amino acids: CASSVGGWDQPQHF. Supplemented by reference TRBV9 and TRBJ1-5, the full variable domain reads DSGVTQTPKHLITATGQRVTLRCSPRSGDLSVYWYQQSLDQGLQFLIQYYNGEERAKGNILERFSAQQFPDLHSELNLSSLELGDSALYFCASSVGGWDQPQHFGDGTRLSIL.